What follows are 18 T cell receptor beta chains derived from one specimen sequenced in a study of cytomegalovirus exposure and HLA in healthy donors. The PCR had 60 Vbeta and 13 Jbeta primers. This table comes from immunoSEQ multiplex PCR, and its TCRdb copy is limited to in-frame clones, with some not included. The profile shows approximately 150,000 clones, 65% to 75% of them singletons. The sample consisted of PBMCs. The receptors stem from a man aged 60 to 69 in good health and CMV-seronegative.

The rearrangement uses TRBV7-9 and TRBJ1-1, with a possible D match to TRBD1 (5 bases). V was shortened by 1 base and J by 11 bases, with 14 bases between the two germline ends. The CDR3 consists of 13 residues. The germline gives CDR1 SEHNR, CDR2 FQNEAQ (reference sequence). CDR3 amino acids: CASSLDRLHGAFF. In DNA, the CDR3 is TGTGCCAGCAGCTTAGACAGGCTTCATGGGGCTTTCTTT. The full variable domain, rest sourced from reference TRBV7-9 and TRBJ1-1, is DTGVSQNPRHKITKRGQNVTFRCDPISEHNRLYWYRQTLGQGPEFLTYFQNEAQLEKSRLLSDRFSAERPKGSFSTLEIQRTEQGDSAMYLCASSLDRLHGAFFGQGTRLTVV.

The V gene is TRBV5-1, the J gene TRBJ2-7; 7 bases fit TRBD1. With 1 base clipped from V and 2 bases from J, the junction kept 6 bases outside the gene matches. CDR3 size: 15 residues. Germline lookup yields CDR1 SGHRS and CDR2 YFSETQ. CDR3 coding DNA: TGCGCCAGCAGCTTGTTGGGGACAGAGACCTACGAGCAGTACTTC. It encodes CASSLLGTETYEQYF.

This chain uses TRBV5-4 with TRBJ2-2; D is perhaps TRBD1 (6 bases). The CDR3 has 16 residues. The ends were cut back, 1 base at V and 2 bases at J, with 12 bases in the middle. Germline V gene sequence: CDR1 SGHNT, CDR2 YYREEE (reference sequence). This CDR3 is CASSLFQGINTGELFF. CDR3 coding DNA: TGTGCCAGCAGCTTGTTCCAGGGGATAAACACCGGGGAGCTGTTTTTT.

The V gene is TRBV5-1, the J gene TRBJ1-1; D might be TRBD1 (6 bases). The ends were cut back, 6 bases at V and 3 bases at J, with 18 bases in the middle. Germline values: CDR1 SGHRS, CDR2 YFSETQ. This CDR3 is built from 15 residues. Here the CDR3 reads CASTYRGGADTEAFF. The CDR3 DNA is TGCGCCAGCACCTACCGAGGGGGGGCGGACACTGAAGCTTTCTTT.

The V gene is TRBV28, the J gene TRBJ2-1; 8 positions match TRBD1. The CDR3 extends over 14 amino acids. Germline CDR1 is MDHEN and CDR2 is SYDVKM. The V gene end was trimmed by 5 bases and the J gene end by 14 bases; junction bases not matched to a gene: 14. This CDR3 reads CASSETGEPPKEFF. The CDR3 DNA reads as TGTGCCAGCAGTGAGACAGGGGAACCTCCCAAGGAGTTCTTC.

As regards this clone: The same CDR3 is also encoded by other DNA sequences in this sample. The gene calls are TRBV5-1 and TRBJ1-1; tentative D call: TRBD1 (5 bases). Germline CDR1 reads SGHRS; CDR2 reads YFSETQ. The CDR3 extends over 14 amino acids. The V gene lost 0 bases and the J gene lost 1 base, with 7 bases spanning the gap. CDR3 coding DNA: TGCGCCAGCAGCTTGGCCCAGGGGAACACTGAAGCTTTCTTT. Translation: CASSLAQGNTEAFF.

This clone was seen a few times. This chain uses TRBV5-1 with TRBJ2-5; 12 bases map to TRBD2. The CDR3 contains 16 residues. After removal of 0 bases from V and 4 bases from J, the junction contained 4 bases not matched to a gene. CDR1 and CDR2 (germline): SGHRS, YFSETQ. The CDR3 reads CASSLGGLAGLETQYF. CDR3 nucleotide sequence: TGCGCCAGCAGCTTGGGGGGACTAGCGGGCTTAGAGACCCAGTACTTC.

The rearrangement links TRBV28 to TRBJ1-5, with TRBD1 identical over 7 bases. This CDR3 comprises 16 residues. V dropped 2 bases and J dropped 7; count of bases not matched to a gene: 11. Germline V CDR1 and CDR2: MDHEN, SYDVKM. CDR3 amino acids: CASSLGETGSQQPQHF. For the CDR3, the DNA is TGTGCCAGCAGTTTAGGTGAGACAGGGTCGCAACAGCCCCAGCATTTT.

This clone was detected only once. This chain links TRBV5-4 with TRBJ1-2, with a tentative D call TRBD1 (5 bases). V was pared by 3 bases and J by 6 bases, with 18 bases between. This CDR3 region has 15 residues. The germline V gene has CDR1 SGHNT and CDR2 YYREEE (reference sequence). CDR3 loop: CASSYPGLSSDGYTF. CDR3 nucleotide sequence: TGTGCCAGCAGCTACCCGGGACTAAGTAGCGATGGCTACACCTTC. The full variable domain, completed using reference TRBV5-4 and TRBJ1-2, is ETGVTQSPTHLIKTRGQQVTLRCSSQSGHNTVSWYQQALGQGPQFIFQYYREEENGRGNFPPRFSGLQFPNYSSELNVNALELDDSALYLCASSYPGLSSDGYTFGSGTRLTVV.

Here the CDR3 DNA reads TGTGCCAGCAGCTTGCCAGGTTCCTACAATGAGCAGTTCTTC. Translated: CASSLPGSYNEQFF. The V gene is TRBV5-4, the J gene TRBJ2-1; D gene uncertain. The CDR3 runs to 14 residues. V was clipped by 1 base and J by 1 base, with 6 bases between them. Germline CDR1 and CDR2: SGHNT and YYREEE (reference sequence).

The chain joins TRBV7-6 to TRBJ1-1, with D tentatively TRBD1 (6 bases). The V and J ends lost 3 bases and 1 base respectively, with 12 bases between them. Germline assignment: CDR1 SGHVS and CDR2 FNYEAQ. This CDR3 contains 15 residues. The CDR3 loop reads CASSLGGAANTEAFF. For the CDR3, the DNA is TGTGCCAGCAGCTTGGGGGGGGCGGCGAACACTGAAGCTTTCTTT.

J is TRBJ1-2 and V is TRBV9, with TRBD1 identical over 8 bases. The CDR3 spans 15 residues. V shed 3 bases and J 4 bases; nucleotides not matched to a gene: 8. Germline assignment: CDR1 SGDLS and CDR2 YYNGEE. In DNA, the CDR3 is TGTGCCAGCAGCGGACAGGGGAGGGTTGCCTATGGCTACACCTTC. It is translated as CASSGQGRVAYGYTF. Looking up the rest from reference TRBV9 and TRBJ1-2 gives the full variable domain: DSGVTQTPKHLITATGQRVTLRCSPRSGDLSVYWYQQSLDQGLQFLIQYYNGEERAKGNILERFSAQQFPDLHSELNLSSLELGDSALYFCASSGQGRVAYGYTFGSGTRLTVV.

The chain is built from TRBV10-3 and TRBJ2-3, with 13 nucleotides matching TRBD2. CDR3 length equals 18 residues. Germline V gives CDR1 ENHRY, CDR2 SYGVKD. Germline trimming cut 3 bases from V and 2 bases from J; bases unmatched to any gene: 8. The CDR3 reads CAISELAGGPAHTDTQYF. The CDR3 DNA follows: TGTGCCATCAGTGAACTAGCGGGAGGGCCTGCACACACAGATACGCAGTATTTT.

This clone has only a few counts. The chain recombines TRBV6-1 with TRBJ1-5; D call uncertain. The CDR3 covers 13 residues. CDR1 is MNHNS and CDR2 is SASEGT in the germline V gene. V lost 4 bases and J lost 3, with 7 bases in between. Here the CDR3 reads CASSVQFNQPQHF. CDR3 coding DNA: TGTGCCAGCAGTGTTCAGTTCAATCAGCCCCAGCATTTT.

The genes are TRBV11-2 and TRBJ2-3; 9 positions agree with TRBD2. This CDR3 has 19 amino acids. Trimming at V came to 3 bases and at J to 3 bases, leaving 16 bases not matched to a gene. Germline lookup yields CDR1 SGHAT and CDR2 FQNNGV. In DNA form, the CDR3 reads TGTGCCAGCAGCTTCTTCGGGGGGGTAGCGGGAGAGGGAACAGATACGCAGTATTTT. This gives the protein CASSFFGGVAGEGTDTQYF.

The chain couples TRBV19 to TRBJ1-1, with 8 bases fitting TRBD1. The germline gives CDR1 LNHDA, CDR2 SQIVND (reference sequence). J was trimmed by 5 bases and V by 6 bases; bases with no gene match: 8. There are 14 residues in the CDR3. The CDR3 reads CASRPTGVWTEAFF. CDR3 coding DNA: TGTGCCAGTAGGCCGACAGGGGTATGGACTGAAGCTTTCTTT.

The rearrangement links TRBV27 to TRBJ2-3, with D unresolved. CDR3 length: 13 residues. V lost 5 bases, J lost 5 bases, and 11 bases lay in between. Germline CDR1 reads MNHEY; CDR2 reads SMNVEV (reference sequence). The DNA for the CDR3 is TGTGCCAGCAGTACCGGGTCGATAGATACGCAGTATTTT. Residues: CASSTGSIDTQYF.

This clone was counted only a few times. The chain has TRBV10-2 and TRBJ1-2; tentative D call: TRBD1 (5 bases). The V gene's germline CDR1 is WSHSY and CDR2 SAAADI. Trimming removed 4 bases at V and 6 bases at J, with 15 bases between. CDR3 size: 14 residues. In nucleotides, the CDR3 is TGCGCCAGCAGTGGCGGCCGGGACTTAGATGGCTACACCTTC. As protein: CASSGGRDLDGYTF.